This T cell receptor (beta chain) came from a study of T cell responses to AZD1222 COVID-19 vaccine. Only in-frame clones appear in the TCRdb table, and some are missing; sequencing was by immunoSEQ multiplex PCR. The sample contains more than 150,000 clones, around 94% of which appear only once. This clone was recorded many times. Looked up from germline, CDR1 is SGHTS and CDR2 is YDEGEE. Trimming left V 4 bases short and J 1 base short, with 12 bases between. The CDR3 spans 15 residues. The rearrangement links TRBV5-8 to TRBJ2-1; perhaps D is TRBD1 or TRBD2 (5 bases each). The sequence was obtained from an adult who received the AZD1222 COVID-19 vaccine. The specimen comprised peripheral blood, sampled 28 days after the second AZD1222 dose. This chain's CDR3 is CASSRDPGSYNEQFF. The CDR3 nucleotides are TGTGCCAGCAGCCGGGACCCTGGGTCCTACAATGAGCAGTTCTTC.